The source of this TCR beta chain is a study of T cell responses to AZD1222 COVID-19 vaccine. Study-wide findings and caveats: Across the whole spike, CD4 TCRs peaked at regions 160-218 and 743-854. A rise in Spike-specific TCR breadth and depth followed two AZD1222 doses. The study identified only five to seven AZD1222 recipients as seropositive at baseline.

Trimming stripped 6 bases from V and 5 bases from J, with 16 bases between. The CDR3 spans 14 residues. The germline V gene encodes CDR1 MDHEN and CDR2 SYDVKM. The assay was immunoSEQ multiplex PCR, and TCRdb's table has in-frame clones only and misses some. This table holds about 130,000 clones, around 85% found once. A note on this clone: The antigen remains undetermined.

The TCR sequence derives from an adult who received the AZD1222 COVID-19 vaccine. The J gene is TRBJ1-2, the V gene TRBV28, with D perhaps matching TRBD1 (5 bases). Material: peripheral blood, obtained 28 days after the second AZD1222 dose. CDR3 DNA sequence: TGTGCCAGCAGCCTGGACACCCTCGGGTATGGCTACACCTTC. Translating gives CASSLDTLGYGYTF.